This T cell receptor (beta chain) was identified in a study of radiation and T cells in renal cell carcinoma. Study-level findings and limits: No pretreatment tumor biopsies were available for baseline clonotypes.

Germline CDR1 and CDR2: SGHDN and FVKESK. The CDR3 contains 14 residues. V gave up 5 bases and J gave up 1 base; unmatched junction bases: 2. Stated time point: blood 2 weeks post-SBRT. The treatment is: 15 Gy SBRT to primary tumor, nephrectomy 4 weeks later. This table comes from immunoSEQ multiplex PCR, and its TCRdb copy is limited to in-frame clones, with some not included. This table holds 100,000 to 150,000 clones, around 85% found once. In this sample, this clone turned up a few times. Its antigen is not known. A much more abundant neighbour one base away suggests this may be a read error. This chain uses TRBV14 with TRBJ1-1; 9 bases agree with TRBD1. Here the sequenced sample was blood, taken from a patient whose treatment included radiotherapy and nephrectomy. The receptor was isolated from a man aged 45 to 65 with renal cell carcinoma. The CDR3 DNA is TGTGCCAGCAGCACAGGGGGCCGGAACACTGAAGCTTTCTTT. It is translated as CASSTGGRNTEAFF.